This TCR beta chain stems from a study of sequential checkpoint blockade in melanoma. The repertoire was sequenced with immunoSEQ multiplex PCR; TCRdb's copy has only in-frame clones and lacks some. The sample holds over 5,500 clones, about 25% seen once. Treatment indicated: randomized to nivolumab then ipilimumab (arm A) or the reverse (arm B). The sequences come from tumor tissue (inferred from file names), collected from a patient given nivolumab and ipilimumab in sequence. These receptors were collected from a human donor with melanoma.

CDR3 residues: CASRRQGPLTDTQYF. In nucleotides, the CDR3 is TGTGCCAGCAGGAGACAGGGTCCCCTCACAGATACGCAGTATTTT. This chain links TRBV28 with TRBJ2-3; 7 nucleotides match TRBD1. This CDR3 contains 15 residues. The V gene's germline CDR1 is MDHEN and CDR2 SYDVKM. V gave up 6 bases and J gave up 2 bases; unmatched junction bases: 8.